At least ten counts were recorded for the clone carrying this T cell receptor beta chain. The sample is drawn from a study of T cells in Graves' hyperthyroidism and ophthalmopathy. This CDR3 is built from 11 residues. Germline V gene sequence: CDR1 MDHEN, CDR2 SYDVKM. V dropped 4 bases and J dropped 5 bases, with 5 bases sitting between them. The TCR beta CDR3 regions underwent amplification using RNA transcripts as the source. HTBI primers drove first-round RT-PCR of the TCR CDR3. In TCRdb, the multiplex PCR reads were re-called with MiXCR into one record per CDR3 protein. Among under 450,000 distinct CDR3 sequences, roughly 13% were seen once, and the ten largest hold under 25%.

The clonotype comes from a young man with Graves' hyperthyroidism that later progressed to Graves' ophthalmopathy. J is TRBJ2-5 and V is TRBV28; D remains ambiguous. Sequenced material: blood. CDR3 loop: CASSYTETQYF. In DNA form, the CDR3 reads TGTGCCAGCAGTTACACGGAGACCCAGTACTTC.